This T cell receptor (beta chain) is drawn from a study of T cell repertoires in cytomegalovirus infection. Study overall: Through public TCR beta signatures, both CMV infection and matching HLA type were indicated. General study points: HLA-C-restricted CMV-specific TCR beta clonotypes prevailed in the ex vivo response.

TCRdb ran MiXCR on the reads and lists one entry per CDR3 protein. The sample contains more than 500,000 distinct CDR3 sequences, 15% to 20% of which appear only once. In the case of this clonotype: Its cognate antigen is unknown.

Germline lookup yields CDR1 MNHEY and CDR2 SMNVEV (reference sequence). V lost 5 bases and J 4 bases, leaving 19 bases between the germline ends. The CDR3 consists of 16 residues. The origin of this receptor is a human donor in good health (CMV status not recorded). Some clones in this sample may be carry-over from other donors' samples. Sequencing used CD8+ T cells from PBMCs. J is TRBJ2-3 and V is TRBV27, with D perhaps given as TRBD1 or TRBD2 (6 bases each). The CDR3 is CASSPSRGEFPDTQYF. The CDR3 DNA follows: TGTGCCAGCAGTCCCTCGAGGGGGGAGTTCCCAGATACGCAGTATTTT.